This passage covers 32 T cell receptor beta chains from one sample sequenced in a study of monozygotic twins with inflammatory bowel disease. TCRdb derives one entry per CDR3 protein from the 5' RACE reads, leaving out DNA. Across 330,000 or so distinct CDR3 sequences, the top ten clones capture 2% of the sample. What was sequenced was blood. Every receptor here comes from a human donor with ulcerative colitis or Crohn's disease, or a healthy co-twin of an affected twin (not recorded which).

This chain joins TRBV4-1 and TRBJ1-5. This CDR3 has 15 amino acids. Per the germline V gene, CDR1 is MGHRA and CDR2 is YSYEKL. CDR3 sequence: CASSQGRVGNQPQHF.

The chain carries TRBV5-1 and TRBJ2-1. The CDR3 contains 14 residues. Germline V CDR1 and CDR2: SGHRS, YFSETQ. The CDR3 region is CASSLATEDNEQFF.

The chain combines TRBV4-3 with TRBJ1-4. This CDR3 region has 16 residues. CDR1 is LGHNA, CDR2 YSLEER, per germline. The CDR3 here is CASSQDVGRMEEKLFF.

CDR3 amino acids: CSHAGVGETQYF. The genes are TRBV29-1 and TRBJ2-5; TCRdb returns TRBD1, unconfirmable since there is no DNA. In germline, CDR1 is SQVTM, CDR2 ANQGSEA. The CDR3 totals 12 residues.

The CDR3 spells CASSEGGPGQGVRGPRNEQFF. V and J are TRBV6-1 and TRBJ2-1; there is no DNA to check the TCRdb D call of TRBD1. CDR1 and CDR2 from the germline V gene are MNHNS and SASEGT. This CDR3 is built from 21 residues.

This sequence joins TRBV5-1 and TRBJ2-5; without DNA, the TCRdb call of TRBD2 cannot be checked. CDR1 is SGHRS and CDR2 is YFSETQ in the germline V gene. There are 17 residues in the CDR3. The CDR3 spells CASSLRLAGGIAETQYF.

This chain's CDR3 is CASSLYESSYGYTF. The chain recombines TRBV12-3 or TRBV12-4 with TRBJ1-2. This CDR3 is built from 14 residues.

The chain is built from TRBV5-1 and TRBJ1-1; TCRdb's D call of TRBD1 is untestable without DNA. The CDR3 has 14 amino acids. CDR1 SGHRS and CDR2 YFSETQ come from the germline V gene. The CDR3 loop is CASSLSRVDTEAFF.

This rearrangement joins TRBV28 to TRBJ2-7; the D call from TCRdb, TRBD1, cannot be confirmed without DNA. CDR1 and CDR2 (germline): MDHEN, SYDVKM. The CDR3 spans 16 residues. The chain's CDR3 is CASSSSGTGLSYEQYF.

The CDR3 spells CASSFNGGAYNEQFF. The rearrangement uses TRBV11-3 and TRBJ2-1; TCRdb's D call of TRBD2 is untestable without DNA. Looked up from germline, CDR1 is SGHNT and CDR2 is YENEEA. The CDR3 runs 15 residues.

The V and J genes are TRBV3-1 and TRBJ1-1. The CDR3 sequence is 11 residues long. Germline V gene data show CDR1 as LGHDT and CDR2 as YNNKEL (reference sequence). CDR3 in amino acids: CASSQGAEAFF.

The chain uses TRBV14 and TRBJ2-1; TCRdb picks TRBD1, but there is no DNA to check that call. Germline V gene data show CDR1 as SGHDN and CDR2 as FVKESK. The CDR3 runs 17 residues. The CDR3 region is CASSQHGGGFSYNEQFF.

The V call is TRBV20-1, the J call TRBJ2-4; the D gene TCRdb calls, TRBD2, cannot be checked with no DNA. This CDR3 has 21 residues. The V gene's germline CDR1 is DFQATT and CDR2 SNEGSKA (reference sequence). CDR3 protein: CSAKPPGTSGGPTEAKNIQYF.

This chain uses TRBV5-1 with TRBJ2-2; TCRdb selects TRBD1, and the lack of DNA leaves this call unchecked. The germline V gene has CDR1 SGHRS and CDR2 YFSETQ. This CDR3 spans 16 amino acids. CDR3 protein: CASSSEWQGSTGELFF.

The rearrangement joins TRBV11-1 to TRBJ2-1; TCRdb names TRBD1, which stays unverified in the absence of DNA. Germline V gene data show CDR1 as SGHAT and CDR2 as FQDESV (reference sequence). The CDR3 has 13 amino acids. The CDR3 spells CASSHEGYGEQFF.

The V call is TRBV28, the J call TRBJ2-1; there is no DNA to check the TCRdb D call of TRBD2. The CDR3 has 11 amino acids. Germline values: CDR1 MDHEN, CDR2 SYDVKM. This chain's CDR3 is CASRLRLVMFF.

This chain uses TRBV27 with TRBJ2-1. The germline gives CDR1 MNHEY, CDR2 SMNVEV (reference sequence). CDR3 length: 15 amino acids. CDR3 sequence reads: CASRLGGSSYNEQFF.

The chain recombines TRBV5-1 with TRBJ1-4; there is no DNA to check the TCRdb D call of TRBD1. The germline gives CDR1 SGHRS, CDR2 YFSETQ. The CDR3 extends over 13 amino acids. CDR3 sequence: CASSLRGNEKLFF. Full variable domain (outside the CDR3, taken from reference TRBV5-1 and TRBJ1-4): KAGVTQTPRYLIKTRGQQVTLSCSPISGHRSVSWYQQTPGQGLQFLFEYFSETQRNKGNFPGRFSGRQFSNSRSEMNVSTLELGDSALYLCASSLRGNEKLFFGSGTQLSVL.

The genes are TRBV6-5 and TRBJ1-2; the TCRdb call, TRBD1, lacks DNA for checking. This CDR3 has 12 amino acids. CDR1 is MNHEY, CDR2 SVGAGI, per germline. CDR3: CASTSTGLGYTF.

The rearrangement uses TRBV29-1 and TRBJ1-2; TCRdb's D call, TRBD1, is unchecked because there is no DNA. This CDR3 region has 15 residues. Germline V gene data show CDR1 as SQVTM and CDR2 as ANQGSEA. CDR3 amino acids: CSVALPGQGASGYTF.

The chain couples TRBV4-1 to TRBJ2-7. The length of the CDR3 is 14 residues. Germline loops: CDR1 MGHRA, CDR2 YSYEKL. This CDR3 is CASSQVPDAYEQYF.

V is TRBV7-2 and J is TRBJ1-6. The V gene's germline CDR1 is SGHTA and CDR2 FQGNSA. The CDR3 spans 14 residues. This CDR3 is CASSLIGLRSPLHF.

The chain links TRBV7-2 to TRBJ2-7; absent DNA, TCRdb's TRBD1 call cannot be checked. The CDR3 is 16 residues long. The germline V gene has CDR1 SGHTA and CDR2 FQGNSA. CDR3 protein: CASSLAPRGSAYEQYF.

The chain couples TRBV4-1 to TRBJ2-7. Germline CDR1 MGHRA, CDR2 YSYEKL. The CDR3 extends over 16 amino acids. The CDR3 loop is CASSQDGPGGSYEQYF.

The V call is TRBV20-1, the J call TRBJ1-5; TCRdb outputs TRBD1, but without DNA this stays unchecked. The germline V gene has CDR1 DFQATT and CDR2 SNEGSKA (reference sequence). The CDR3 spans 16 residues. The CDR3 spells CSASSPGRLSNQPQHF.

The chain carries TRBV6-2 or TRBV6-3 and TRBJ2-2. This CDR3 is built from 12 residues. Germline CDR1 reads MNHEY; CDR2 reads SVGEGT. The CDR3 reads CASSVQTGELFF.

This sequence joins TRBV12-3 or TRBV12-4 and TRBJ1-6; checking the TCRdb D call of TRBD1 is not possible without DNA. The CDR3 is made up of 15 amino acids. The CDR3 protein is CASSPGQGAKSPLHF.

V gene TRBV28 combines with J gene TRBJ2-2; TCRdb's D call, TRBD1, is unchecked because there is no DNA. CDR1 is MDHEN and CDR2 is SYDVKM in the germline V gene. The CDR3 has 14 amino acids. The CDR3 spells CASSHRGNTGELFF.

The chain links TRBV18 to TRBJ2-5; absent DNA, TCRdb's TRBD2 call cannot be checked. The CDR3 contains 14 residues. CDR1 is KGHSH, CDR2 LQKENI, per germline. This chain's CDR3 is CASSPPTGLETQYF.

This sequence joins TRBV2 and TRBJ1-1; as DNA is missing, the TRBD1 call by TCRdb cannot be tested. CDR1 SNHLY and CDR2 FYNNEI come from the germline V gene. The CDR3 runs 12 residues. CDR3 protein: CASKGVSTEAFF.

The V and J genes are TRBV2 and TRBJ2-5; as DNA is missing, the TRBD1 call by TCRdb cannot be tested. This CDR3 is built from 14 residues. The germline gives CDR1 SNHLY, CDR2 FYNNEI. CDR3: CASEPWGQQETQYF.

The chain combines TRBV7-2 with TRBJ1-5. Germline V gene sequence: CDR1 SGHTA, CDR2 FQGNSA. The CDR3 sequence is 14 residues long. The CDR3 is CASSFASLSQPQHF.